Below are 2 T cell receptor beta chains sequenced from a single sample in a study of cytomegalovirus exposure and HLA in healthy donors. PCR involved 60 Vbeta and 13 Jbeta primers. TCRdb keeps only in-frame clones here, not all; method: immunoSEQ multiplex PCR. The data show fewer than 150,000 clones, with 78% seen just once and about 2.8% held by the top ten. The source material was PBMCs. Receptor source: a male donor in good health and CMV-seronegative.

The rearrangement uses TRBV29-1 and TRBJ2-5, with TRBD1 matching 7 bases. The CDR3 is 14 residues long. With 4 bases clipped from V and 9 bases from J, the junction kept 14 bases outside the gene matches. Germline loops: CDR1 SQVTM, CDR2 ANQGSEA. CDR3 sequence reads: CSVGGRGPPWAQYF. The CDR3 DNA follows: TGCAGCGTTGGTGGAAGGGGGCCCCCGTGGGCCCAGTACTTC.

This clone was observed once. The chain employs TRBV4-2 and TRBJ1-2; 8 nucleotides match TRBD1. The trim removed 1 base at V and 2 bases at J, leaving 3 bases unmatched. CDR3 size: 15 residues. Germline V gene data show CDR1 as LGHNA and CDR2 as YNFKEQ. The DNA of the CDR3 is TGTGCCAGCAGCCAAGGTCCAGGGGGCAACTATGGCTACACCTTC. It yields the protein CASSQGPGGNYGYTF.